The 23 T cell receptor beta chains given below trace back to one sample, sequenced in a study of neurological immune-mediated disorders. TCRdb re-analysed the 5' RACE reads in MiXCR, keeping a single row per CDR3 protein. Among about 19,000 distinct CDR3 sequences listed, approximately 8% were seen once. Sequenced sample: CD8+ T cells from blood. These TCRs come from a woman aged 25-40 years with HTLV-1-associated myelopathy (HAM/TSP).

This clonotype was detected many times. The chain combines TRBV11-2 with TRBJ2-7; 10 nucleotides agree with TRBD2. V gave up 7 bases and J gave up 2 bases; unmatched junction bases: 8. CDR3 size: 15 residues. CDR1 and CDR2 from the germline V gene are SGHAT and FQNNGV. CDR3 residues: CASTPSGLAAYEQYF. CDR3 DNA sequence: TGTGCCAGCACCCCGTCAGGACTAGCGGCCTACGAGCAGTACTTC.

This clonotype was found many times. This chain joins TRBV30 and TRBJ2-2, with a weak D call TRBD2 (6 bases). The V gene lost 0 bases and the J gene lost 6 bases, with 11 bases spanning the gap. This CDR3 spans 14 amino acids. Germline V CDR1 and CDR2: GTSNPN, SVGIG (reference sequence). The CDR3 reads CAWSVGGVAGELFF. The CDR3 nucleotides read TGTGCCTGGAGTGTAGGAGGGGTTGCCGGGGAGCTGTTTTTT.

At least ten counts were recorded for this clonotype. The chain couples TRBV20-1 to TRBJ2-3; D may be TRBD2 (5 bases). V gave up 2 bases and J gave up 4 bases, with 19 bases separating them. The CDR3 totals 16 residues. Germline loops: CDR1 DFQATT, CDR2 SNEGSKA (reference sequence). The CDR3 spells CSARRPDSRPPDTQYF. The DNA of the CDR3 is TGCAGTGCTAGAAGACCGGACTCCAGACCTCCAGATACGCAGTATTTT.

To note about this clonotype: This CDR3 is missing its conserved last phenylalanine or tryptophan, likely due to a read error. V and J are TRBV3-1 and TRBJ2-1, with 8 bases fitting TRBD2. The V gene's germline CDR1 is LGHDT and CDR2 YNNKEL (reference sequence). The CDR3 extends over 15 amino acids. V was pared by 5 bases and J by 4 bases, with 7 bases of the junction left unmatched. CDR3 coding DNA: TGTGCCAGCAGCTATAGAGCGGGGGCTTACAATGAGCAGTTCATC. Translation: CASSYRAGAYNEQFI.

Of note for this clonotype: A read error may produce the germline difference seen at one junction end. V gene TRBV2 combines with J gene TRBJ1-2, with no clear D. The CDR3 is 13 residues long. CDR1 and CDR2 (germline): SNHLY, FYNNEI. The CDR3 is CANSEGPGNVYTF. The CDR3 DNA is TGTGCCAACAGTGAAGGGCCAGGTAATGTCTACACCTTC.

This clonotype was counted at least ten times. V usage is TRBV27 and J usage is TRBJ2-7; D is ambiguous. The V end was cut by 6 bases, the J end by 2 bases, with 5 bases between. The CDR3 loop spans 11 amino acids. CDR1 is MNHEY and CDR2 is SMNVEV in the germline V gene (reference sequence). CDR3 sequence reads: CASSSTYEQYF. The CDR3, as DNA: TGTGCCAGCAGCAGCACCTACGAGCAGTACTTC.

The sample holds many counts of this clonotype. V and J are TRBV7-9 and TRBJ2-2; D remains ambiguous. Deletions cut 4 bases from V and 5 bases from J, with 2 bases between. Germline CDR1 is SEHNR and CDR2 is FQNEAQ (reference sequence). This CDR3 spans 11 amino acids. CDR3 sequence reads: CASSSTGELFF. Here the CDR3 DNA reads TGTGCCAGCAGCTCAACCGGGGAGCTGTTTTTT.

This clonotype was seen repeatedly, ten times or more. J is TRBJ1-1 and V is TRBV6-1; D is unclear. Looked up from germline, CDR1 is MNHNS and CDR2 is SASEGT. V was clipped by 7 bases and J by 5 bases, with 14 bases between them. The CDR3 consists of 13 residues. CDR3 nucleotides: TGTGCCAGCATAGCGAGGGATTCGACTGAAGCTTTCTTT. Amino acid sequence: CASIARDSTEAFF.

This clonotype is termed medium-sized. The chain is built from TRBV15 and TRBJ2-6; D gene unclear. Germline V gene data show CDR1 as LNHNV and CDR2 as YYDKDF (reference sequence). The length of the CDR3 is 16 residues. The V end lost 0 bases, the J end lost 0 bases, and 6 bases lay between the germline ends. CDR3 sequence reads: CATSREGFSGANVLTF. The CDR3 DNA reads as TGTGCCACCAGCAGAGAAGGATTCTCTGGGGCCAACGTCCTGACTTTC.

This clonotype was detected ten times or more. The J gene is TRBJ2-3, the V gene TRBV20-1; D may be TRBD1 (7 bases). The length of the CDR3 is 14 residues. The germline V and J ends were trimmed by 5 bases and 8 bases, with 20 bases remaining between them. Germline CDR1 and CDR2: DFQATT and SNEGSKA (reference sequence). The CDR3 nucleotides are TGCAGTGCTGGAACAGGGGTGGATAGCGGTACGCAGTATTTT. Protein product: CSAGTGVDSGTQYF.

This clonotype was counted many times. V usage is TRBV5-1 and J usage is TRBJ1-1; 9 bases agree with TRBD1. With V trimmed by 0 bases and J by 4 bases, 10 bases remained unmatched. This CDR3 region has 17 residues. Per germline, CDR1 SGHRS and CDR2 YFSETQ. CDR3 nucleotides: TGCGCCAGCAGCTTGGGTACAGGGGGCTATGTTAGCACTGAAGCTTTCTTT. This sequence encodes CASSLGTGGYVSTEAFF.

This clonotype is labeled as medium-sized (0.01 to 0.1%). The rearrangement links TRBV20-1 to TRBJ1-4; D remains unclear. Germline lookup yields CDR1 DFQATT and CDR2 SNEGSKA (reference sequence). CDR3 length: 13 amino acids. V was pared by 5 bases and J by 7 bases, with 14 bases between. CDR3 protein: CSASDRGGEKLFF. In DNA form, the CDR3 reads TGCAGTGCTTCCGACCGGGGTGGTGAAAAACTGTTTTTT.

This clonotype was counted at least ten times. The chain links TRBV4-2 to TRBJ2-1, with D maybe TRBD2 (5 bases). V was pared by 1 base and J by 4 bases, with 17 bases between. Germline assignment: CDR1 LGHNA and CDR2 YNFKEQ. The CDR3 extends over 17 amino acids. CDR3 sequence (DNA): TGTGCCAGCAGCCAAGTCGCTTCCGGGGAGCCTTACAATGAGCAGTTCTTC. Residues: CASSQVASGEPYNEQFF.

Sample share makes this clonotype medium-sized. This sequence joins TRBV20-1 and TRBJ2-7; D may be TRBD2 (6 bases). In germline, CDR1 is DFQATT, CDR2 SNEGSKA (reference sequence). The CDR3 is 14 amino acids. V lost 5 bases, J lost 3 bases, and 17 bases lay in between. The CDR3 coding sequence is TGCAGTGCTTCCGGGACTTCCGACCTCTACGAGCAGTACTTC. This translates into CSASGTSDLYEQYF.

This clonotype was counted many times. V and J are TRBV5-6 and TRBJ1-5; 7 bases line up with TRBD1. With V trimmed by 0 bases and J by 6 bases, 3 bases remained unmatched. This CDR3 region has 14 residues. Germline loops: CDR1 SGHDT, CDR2 YYEEEE. CDR3: CASSLGQGGQPQHF. For the CDR3, the DNA is TGTGCCAGCAGCTTGGGACAGGGTGGTCAGCCCCAGCATTTT. Combining the CDR3 with reference TRBV5-6 and TRBJ1-5 gives the whole variable domain DAGVTQSPTHLIKTRGQQVTLRCSPKSGHDTVSWYQQALGQGPQFIFQYYEEEERQRGNFPDRFSGHQFPNYSSELNVNALLLGDSALYLCASSLGQGGQPQHFGDGTRLSIL.

The sample holds many counts of this clonotype. This chain links TRBV7-9 with TRBJ1-1; D is ambiguous. The CDR3 has 14 residues. Germline-derived CDR1 and CDR2 are SEHNR and FQNEAQ (reference sequence). The V end lost 4 bases, the J end lost 0 bases, and 9 bases lay between the germline ends. The CDR3 loop reads CASSSRSLNTEAFF. In nucleotides, the CDR3 is TGTGCCAGCAGCTCGCGGTCCTTGAACACTGAAGCTTTCTTT.

At least ten counts were recorded for this clonotype. V is TRBV20-1 and J is TRBJ2-3; no firm D call. The CDR3 sequence is 13 residues long. V dropped 0 bases and J dropped 3 bases, with 7 bases sitting between them. The germline V gene has CDR1 DFQATT and CDR2 SNEGSKA (reference sequence). CDR3 amino acids: CSARDYRTDTQYF. In nucleotides, the CDR3 is TGCAGTGCTAGAGACTACCGGACAGATACGCAGTATTTT.

This clonotype was recorded at least ten times. The chain is built from TRBV10-3 and TRBJ1-2; TRBD1 is a possible D gene (6 bases). CDR1 is ENHRY and CDR2 is SYGVKD in the germline V gene. The CDR3 spans 14 residues. Trimming cost V 3 bases and J 9 bases, with 17 bases left between them. CDR3 DNA: TGTGCCATCAGTGATTCAGGGGCTCTCGGTAGCTACACCTTC. This encodes CAISDSGALGSYTF.

This clonotype was picked up many times. In DNA, the CDR3 is TGTGCCAGCAGCCTAGGGTCAAATGAGCAGTTCTTC. Its translation is CASSLGSNEQFF. The chain employs TRBV9 and TRBJ2-1; D call uncertain. In germline, CDR1 is SGDLS, CDR2 YYNGEE. The CDR3 has 12 residues. Trimming cost V 4 bases and J 7 bases, with 9 bases left between them.

This clonotype came up many times. V gene TRBV12-3 or TRBV12-4 combines with J gene TRBJ1-2; D is undetermined. V lost 4 bases to trimming and J lost 2 bases, with 8 bases between them. The CDR3 loop spans 13 amino acids. Here the CDR3 reads CASSSSLNYGYTF. In nucleotides, the CDR3 is TGTGCCAGCAGTTCGTCGCTCAACTATGGCTACACCTTC.

The chain joins TRBV20-1 to TRBJ1-2, with D uncertain. With 2 bases removed from V and 3 bases from J, the gap between germline ends came to 7 bases. CDR1 is DFQATT, CDR2 SNEGSKA, per germline (reference sequence). The CDR3 has 12 residues. The CDR3 protein is CSARLPHYGYTF. For the CDR3, the DNA is TGCAGTGCTAGACTGCCACACTATGGCTACACCTTC.

This clonotype was detected many times. The chain is built from TRBV29-1 and TRBJ1-1; no clear D gene. The CDR3 loop spans 13 amino acids. Germline V gene lookup returns CDR1 SQVTM and CDR2 ANQGSEA. The germline V and J ends were trimmed by 3 bases and 5 bases, with 13 bases remaining between them. In nucleotides, the CDR3 is TGCAGCGTTGATGGGCACGGAGCTACTGAAGCTTTCTTT. Translation gives CSVDGHGATEAFF.

This clonotype was picked up many times. The chain is built from TRBV5-1 and TRBJ1-3; unclear D gene. The germline V gene has CDR1 SGHRS and CDR2 YFSETQ. The germline V and J ends were trimmed by 0 bases and 1 base, with 11 bases remaining between them. CDR3 size: 16 residues. CDR3 DNA: TGCGCCAGCAGCTTGGGTTTGAGCATTTCTGGAAACACCATATATTTT. It is translated as CASSLGLSISGNTIYF.